A single sample gave rise to the 4 T cell receptor beta chains below, sequenced in a study of blood T cell repertoires in COVID-19. Generated by immunoSEQ multiplex PCR, the TCRdb table keeps only in-frame clones and is missing some. This table holds about 87,000 clones, approximately 82% found once. Specimen: peripheral blood. Receptors were obtained from a woman aged 65 to 85 with acute or convalescent COVID-19.

This sequence joins TRBV9 and TRBJ2-1, with TRBD1 matching over 10 bases. Trimming at V came to 2 bases and at J to 9 bases, leaving 5 bases not matched to a gene. Germline V gene data show CDR1 as SGDLS and CDR2 as YYNGEE. The CDR3 spans 14 residues. The CDR3 nucleotides are TGTGCCAGCAGCGTTTGGACAGGGGGTGGTGAGCAGTTCTTC. It translates to CASSVWTGGGEQFF.

This clone was detected only once. V and J are TRBV5-4 and TRBJ1-3; D might be TRBD1 (6 bases). CDR1 and CDR2 from the germline V gene are SGHNT and YYREEE (reference sequence). Trimming stripped 4 bases from V and 4 bases from J, with 18 bases between. The CDR3 runs to 16 residues. CDR3: CASSQAGVSGGNTIYF. CDR3 in DNA: TGTGCCAGCAGCCAGGCAGGGGTGTCGGGAGGAAACACCATATATTTT.

This clone was seen only a few times. V is TRBV7-3 and J is TRBJ2-1, with D possibly matching TRBD1 (6 bases). The ends were cut back, 4 bases at V and 0 bases at J, with 7 bases in the middle. The CDR3 covers 14 residues. Germline CDR1 reads SGHTA; CDR2 reads FQGTGA. The CDR3 reads CASSSDSSYNEQFF. Written as DNA, the CDR3 is TGTGCCAGCAGCTCGGACAGCTCCTACAATGAGCAGTTCTTC.

This sequence joins TRBV18 and TRBJ1-4; a weak D match, TRBD1 (6 bases). Looked up from germline, CDR1 is KGHSH and CDR2 is LQKENI. This CDR3 is built from 13 residues. V gave up 6 bases and J gave up 11 bases, with 16 bases separating them. CDR3 residues: CASSGTSLGKLFF. In DNA, the CDR3 is TGTGCCAGCTCGGGGACATCTCTGGGTAAACTGTTTTTT.